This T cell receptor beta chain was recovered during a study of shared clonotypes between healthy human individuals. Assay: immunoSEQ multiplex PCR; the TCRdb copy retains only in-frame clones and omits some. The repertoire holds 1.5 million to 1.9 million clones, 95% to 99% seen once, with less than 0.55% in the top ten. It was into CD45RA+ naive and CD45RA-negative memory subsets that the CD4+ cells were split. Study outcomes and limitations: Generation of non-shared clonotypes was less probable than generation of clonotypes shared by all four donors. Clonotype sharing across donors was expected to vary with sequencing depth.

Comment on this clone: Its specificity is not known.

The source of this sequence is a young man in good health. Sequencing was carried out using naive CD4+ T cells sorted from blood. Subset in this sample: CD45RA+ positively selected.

CDR3 sequence reads: CASSPRQANEQYF. In nucleotides, the CDR3 is TGTGCCAGCAGCCCCCGACAGGCAAACGAGCAGTACTTC. The chain couples TRBV13 to TRBJ2-7; the D gene is possibly TRBD1 (6 bases). Deletions cut 5 bases from V and 5 bases from J, with 13 bases between. The CDR3 loop spans 13 amino acids. Per germline, CDR1 PRHDT and CDR2 FYEKMQ (reference sequence).